This entry lists 11 T cell receptor beta chains sequenced from one sample in a study of identical twins (dated by TCRdb to 2015 to 2016). The library was prepared using 5' RACE. The listed sequencing device is Illumina HiSeq 2000. TCRdb reworked the public reads: Q25 trimming with fastp, MiXCR clone assembly, productive beta chains retained. Here each entry gathers all rows of one CDR3 protein and keeps the most common genes and DNA. The sample data list approximately 230,000 distinct CDR3 sequences, and over 12% of these were observed just once. The ten top clones hold 8.8% of the sample. The material sequenced was memory (CD45RO+) T cells sorted from blood. The cell subset or site label, read with the paper, signifies: CD45RO+ enriched T cells. Every receptor here comes from a woman aged 18-29 years in good health.

V is TRBV9 and J is TRBJ1-4; TRBD1 might be the D (5 bases). Trimming stripped 1 base from V and 8 bases from J, with 12 bases between. The CDR3 has 14 residues. In germline, CDR1 is SGDLS, CDR2 YYNGEE. CDR3 sequence: CASSVWQGGEKLFF. The CDR3 bases are TGTGCCAGCAGCGTATGGCAGGGTGGAGAAAAACTGTTTTTT.

The chain couples TRBV9 to TRBJ2-3, with D possibly matching TRBD2 (6 bases). Germline CDR1 reads SGDLS; CDR2 reads YYNGEE. The V end was cut by 4 bases, the J end by 1 base, with 13 bases between. CDR3 size: 15 residues. CDR3 loop: CASSPGLPGTDTQYF. DNA of the CDR3: TGTGCCAGCAGCCCCGGACTACCAGGCACAGATACGCAGTATTTT.

There are a few counts of this clonotype. The V call is TRBV6-5, the J call TRBJ1-2; maybe TRBD1 (6 bases). From germline, CDR1 is MNHEY and CDR2 SVGAGI. There are 15 residues in the CDR3. V lost 2 bases, J lost 5 bases, and 15 bases lay in between. For the CDR3, the DNA is TGTGCCAGCAGTTACCGTACAGGGCGAAGTTATGGCTACACCTTC. Translated, it gives CASSYRTGRSYGYTF.

This clonotype was detected only a few times. The rearrangement uses TRBV12-3 or TRBV12-4 and TRBJ2-1, with 11 nucleotides matching TRBD2. This CDR3 region has 16 residues. V lost 5 bases and J lost 5; bases outside the gene matches: 8. The CDR3 reads CASSIDGTSGNNEQFF. The CDR3 DNA reads TGTGCCAGCAGTATAGACGGGACTAGCGGAAACAATGAGCAGTTCTTC.

This clonotype was seen ten or more times. The chain couples TRBV5-1 to TRBJ2-1; no clear D. Per germline, CDR1 SGHRS and CDR2 YFSETQ. Trimming stripped 3 bases from V and 7 bases from J, with 14 bases between. This CDR3 spans 14 amino acids. As DNA, the CDR3 is TGCGCCAGCAGCTCGTCGACCGTGGGGAATGAGCAGTTCTTC. This translates into CASSSSTVGNEQFF.

This clonotype was observed at least ten times. The chain is built from TRBV7-2 and TRBJ1-3; D not resolved. CDR1 and CDR2 from the germline V gene are SGHTA and FQGNSA. Trimming pared 5 bases from V and 9 bases from J, leaving 11 bases between. CDR3 size: 12 residues. CDR3 sequence reads: CASSQARSTIYF. CDR3 DNA: TGTGCCAGCAGCCAAGCTAGGAGCACCATATATTTT.

This clonotype came up many times. The J gene is TRBJ2-2, the V gene TRBV5-6, with 7 positions matching TRBD1. The trim removed 0 bases at V and 1 base at J, leaving 0 bases unmatched. The CDR3 runs to 15 residues. From germline, CDR1 is SGHDT and CDR2 YYEEEE. CDR3 protein: CASSLGTGNTGELFF. The CDR3 DNA sequence: TGTGCCAGCAGCTTGGGGACAGGGAACACCGGGGAGCTGTTTTTT.

The V call is TRBV12-5, the J call TRBJ2-1, with TRBD2 matching over 9 bases. The V gene end was trimmed by 6 bases and the J gene end by 5 bases; junction bases not matched to a gene: 11. Germline CDR1 reads LGHNT; CDR2 reads FRNRAP. The CDR3 extends over 16 amino acids. The CDR3 is CASGSTYSGRDNEQFF. Written as DNA, the CDR3 is TGTGCTAGTGGCTCTACTTATAGCGGGAGAGACAATGAGCAGTTCTTC.

The chain is built from TRBV20-1 and TRBJ1-6; the D gene is possibly TRBD1 (6 bases). The V end lost 5 bases, the J end lost 8 bases, and 13 bases lay between the germline ends. CDR3 length: 13 residues. In germline, CDR1 is DFQATT, CDR2 SNEGSKA (reference sequence). CDR3 protein: CSALDRRDSPLHF. The CDR3 coding sequence is TGCAGTGCTCTTGACAGGCGCGATTCACCCCTCCACTTT.

The J gene is TRBJ2-3, the V gene TRBV5-6; D remains ambiguous. V gave up 2 bases and J gave up 4 bases, with 11 bases separating them. This CDR3 contains 14 residues. CDR1 SGHDT and CDR2 YYEEEE come from the germline V gene. CDR3 coding DNA: TGTGCCAGCAGCTTTCGGGCAGTGGCAGATACGCAGTATTTT. Residues: CASSFRAVADTQYF.

The chain employs TRBV4-2 and TRBJ2-2, with 9 bases aligning to TRBD2. This CDR3 is 16 amino acids long. Germline values: CDR1 LGHNA, CDR2 YNFKEQ. After removal of 0 bases from V and 8 bases from J, the junction contained 7 bases not matched to a gene. The CDR3 bases are TGTGCCAGCAGCCAAGAGAGCGGGGGGATTACTGGGGAGCTGTTTTTT. Protein: CASSQESGGITGELFF.